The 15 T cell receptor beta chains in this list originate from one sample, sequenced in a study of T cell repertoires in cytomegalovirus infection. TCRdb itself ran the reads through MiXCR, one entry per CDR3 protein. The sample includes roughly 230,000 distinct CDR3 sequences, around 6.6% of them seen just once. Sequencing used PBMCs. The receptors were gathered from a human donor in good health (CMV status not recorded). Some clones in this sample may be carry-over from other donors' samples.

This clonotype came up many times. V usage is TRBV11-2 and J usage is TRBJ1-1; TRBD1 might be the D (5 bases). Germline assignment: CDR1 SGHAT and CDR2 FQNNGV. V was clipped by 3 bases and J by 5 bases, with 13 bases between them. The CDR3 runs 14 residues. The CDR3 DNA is TGTGCCAGCAGCTTTGCCAGGGTGCGGACTGAAGCTTTCTTT. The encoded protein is CASSFARVRTEAFF. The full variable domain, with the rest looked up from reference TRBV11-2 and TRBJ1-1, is EAGVAQSPRYKIIEKRQSVAFWCNPISGHATLYWYQQILGQGPKLLIQFQNNGVVDDSQLPKDRFSAERLKGVDSTLKIQPAKLEDSAVYLCASSFARVRTEAFFGQGTRLTVV.

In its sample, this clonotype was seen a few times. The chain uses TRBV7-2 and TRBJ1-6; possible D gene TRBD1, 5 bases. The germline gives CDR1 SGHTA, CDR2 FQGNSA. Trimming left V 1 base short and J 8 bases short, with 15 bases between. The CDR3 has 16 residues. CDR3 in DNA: TGTGCCAGCAGCTTAGGTCCGGCGGGGCCGGATTCACCCCTCCACTTT. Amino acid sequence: CASSLGPAGPDSPLHF. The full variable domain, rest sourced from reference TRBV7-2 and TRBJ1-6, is GAGVSQSPSNKVTEKGKDVELRCDPISGHTALYWYRQSLGQGLEFLIYFQGNSAPDKSGLPSDRFSAERTGGSVSTLTIQRTQQEDSAVYLCASSLGPAGPDSPLHFGNGTRLTVT.

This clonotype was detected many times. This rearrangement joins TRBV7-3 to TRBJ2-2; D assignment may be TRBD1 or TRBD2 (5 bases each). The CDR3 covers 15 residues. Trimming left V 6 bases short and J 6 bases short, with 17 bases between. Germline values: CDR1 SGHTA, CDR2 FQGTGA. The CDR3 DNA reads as TGTGCCAGCAGTCCCACCCCGGGACCCTCCGGGGAGCTGTTTTTT. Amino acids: CASSPTPGPSGELFF.

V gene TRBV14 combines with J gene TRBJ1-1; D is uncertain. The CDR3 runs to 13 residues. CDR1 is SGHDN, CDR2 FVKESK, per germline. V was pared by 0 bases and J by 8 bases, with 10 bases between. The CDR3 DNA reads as TGTGCCAGCAGCCAAGATCTGGCAGAGGAAGCTTTCTTT. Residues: CASSQDLAEEAFF.

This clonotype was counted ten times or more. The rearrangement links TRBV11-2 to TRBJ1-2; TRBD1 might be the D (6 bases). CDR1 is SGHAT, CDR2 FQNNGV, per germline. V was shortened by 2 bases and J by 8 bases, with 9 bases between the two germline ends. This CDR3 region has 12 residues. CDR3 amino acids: CASSLRQDGYTF. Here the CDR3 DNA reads TGTGCCAGCAGCTTAAGACAGGACGGCTACACCTTC.

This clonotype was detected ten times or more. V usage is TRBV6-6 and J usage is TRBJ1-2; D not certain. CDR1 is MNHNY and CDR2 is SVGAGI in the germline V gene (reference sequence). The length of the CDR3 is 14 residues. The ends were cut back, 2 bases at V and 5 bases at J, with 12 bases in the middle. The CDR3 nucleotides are TGTGCCAGCAGTTACGGTGGCCTGGGGTATGGCTACACCTTC. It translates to CASSYGGLGYGYTF.

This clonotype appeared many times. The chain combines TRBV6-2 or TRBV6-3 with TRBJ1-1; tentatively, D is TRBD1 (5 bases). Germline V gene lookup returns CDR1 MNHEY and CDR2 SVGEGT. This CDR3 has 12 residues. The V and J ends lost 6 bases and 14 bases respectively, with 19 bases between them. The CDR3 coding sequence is TGTGCCAGCAGCGCTTTCCGGGGCGCAGGATTCTTT. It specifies CASSAFRGAGFF.

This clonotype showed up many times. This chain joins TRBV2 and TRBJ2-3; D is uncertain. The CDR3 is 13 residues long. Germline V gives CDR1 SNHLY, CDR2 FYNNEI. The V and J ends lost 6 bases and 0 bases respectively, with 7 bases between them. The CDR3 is CASSSTSTDTQYF. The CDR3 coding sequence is TGTGCCAGCAGCTCCACCAGCACAGATACGCAGTATTTT.

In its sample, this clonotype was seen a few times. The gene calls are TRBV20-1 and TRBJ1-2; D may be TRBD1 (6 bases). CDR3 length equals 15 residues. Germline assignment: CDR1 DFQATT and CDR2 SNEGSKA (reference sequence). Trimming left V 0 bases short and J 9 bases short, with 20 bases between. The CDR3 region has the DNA TGCAGTGCTAGAGAAGTGAAGGGGGGGGCTGGAAGCTACACCTTC. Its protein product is CSAREVKGGAGSYTF.

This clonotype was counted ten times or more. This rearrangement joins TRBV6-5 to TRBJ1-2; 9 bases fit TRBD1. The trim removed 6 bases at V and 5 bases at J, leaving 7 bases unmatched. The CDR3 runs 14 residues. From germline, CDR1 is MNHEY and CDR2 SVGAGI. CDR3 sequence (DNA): TGTGCCAGCAGAGGACAGGGGAGTAGATATGGCTACACCTTC. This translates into CASRGQGSRYGYTF.

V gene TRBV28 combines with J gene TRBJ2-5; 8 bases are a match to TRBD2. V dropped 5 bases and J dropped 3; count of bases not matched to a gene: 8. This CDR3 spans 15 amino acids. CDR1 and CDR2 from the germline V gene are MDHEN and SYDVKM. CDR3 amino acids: CASSDPGGAEETQYF. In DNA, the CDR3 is TGTGCCAGCAGTGATCCCGGGGGGGCAGAAGAGACCCAGTACTTC.

Here the CDR3 reads CSARHSLNTEAFF. The CDR3 DNA reads TGCAGTGCTAGGCACAGTTTGAACACTGAAGCTTTCTTT. This rearrangement joins TRBV20-1 to TRBJ1-1; D not certain. CDR1 is DFQATT, CDR2 SNEGSKA, per germline (reference sequence). V shed 3 bases and J shed 0 bases, with 8 bases lying between them. The CDR3 spans 13 residues.

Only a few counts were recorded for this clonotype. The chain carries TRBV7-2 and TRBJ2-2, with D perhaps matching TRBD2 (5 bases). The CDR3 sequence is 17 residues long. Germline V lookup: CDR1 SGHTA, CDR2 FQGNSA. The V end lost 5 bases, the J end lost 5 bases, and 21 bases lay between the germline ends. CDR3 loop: CASSVLNYDGKTGELFF. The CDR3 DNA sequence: TGTGCCAGCAGCGTCTTAAACTACGACGGGAAGACCGGGGAGCTGTTTTTT.

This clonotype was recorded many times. CDR3 loop: CASRYREGEDWPLHF. Written as DNA, the CDR3 is TGTGCCAGCAGGTACCGGGAGGGAGAGGATTGGCCCCTCCACTTT. The rearrangement uses TRBV12-3 or TRBV12-4 and TRBJ1-6; D not certain. Trimming shortened V by 6 bases and J by 13 bases, and 22 bases separated the two germline ends. The CDR3 consists of 15 residues.

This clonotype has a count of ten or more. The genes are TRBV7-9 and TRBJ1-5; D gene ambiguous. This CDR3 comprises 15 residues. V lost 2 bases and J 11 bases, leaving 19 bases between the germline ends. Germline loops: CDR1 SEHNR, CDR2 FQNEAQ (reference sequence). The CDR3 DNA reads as TGTGCCAGCAGCTTATTTAAGGGTTCGGGTGGGGCCCAGCATTTT. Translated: CASSLFKGSGGAQHF.